The 2 T cell receptor beta chains given below trace back to one sample, sequenced in a study of cytomegalovirus exposure and HLA in healthy donors. A multiplex PCR was run with 60 Vbeta primers and 13 Jbeta primers. Here immunoSEQ multiplex PCR was the method, and the copy in TCRdb shows in-frame clones only, minus some. The sample consists of some 77,000 clones, less than 80% of them appearing once. The sample taken for sequencing was PBMCs. Receptors originate from a woman in her thirties or forties in good health and CMV-seronegative.

The chain carries TRBV6-5 and TRBJ1-5; the D is unclear. CDR3 size: 14 residues. V was shortened by 6 bases and J by 4 bases, with 13 bases between the two germline ends. Looked up from germline, CDR1 is MNHEY and CDR2 is SVGAGI. The CDR3: CASSEGAVNQPQHF. For the CDR3, the DNA is TGTGCCAGCAGCGAGGGAGCGGTAAATCAGCCCCAGCATTTT.

The rearrangement joins TRBV11-1 to TRBJ2-3, with 10 bases that match TRBD2. Germline values: CDR1 SGHAT, CDR2 FQDESV (reference sequence). After removal of 8 bases from V and 1 base from J, the junction contained 15 bases not matched to a gene. The CDR3 sequence is 18 residues long. The CDR3, as DNA: TGTGCCAGCCGGCCCCCGGGGCTAGCGGGAGCCGGCACAGATACGCAGTATTTT. Translated, it gives CASRPPGLAGAGTDTQYF.